The 22 T cell receptor beta chains below all came from one sample that was sequenced in a study of graft-versus-host responses after intestinal transplantation. Sequencing used immunoSEQ multiplex PCR; TCRdb keeps in-frame clones, though not all of them. The sample lists around 37,000 clones; roughly 87% were seen once. Intraepithelial plus lamina propria lymphocytes were released by processing graft tissue. Here the sequenced sample was ileum tissue, taken approximately 210 days after intestinal transplant. Receptor source: a human patient who received an intestinal transplant, so some T cells may come from the graft donor.

This chain joins TRBV28 and TRBJ1-5; D remains ambiguous. The germline CDR1 and CDR2 sequences are MDHEN and SYDVKM. The CDR3 has 14 residues. The V end was cut by 3 bases, the J end by 0 bases, with 6 bases between. CDR3 DNA sequence: TGTGCCAGCAGTTTGTTACCTAGCAATCAGCCCCAGCATTTT. Protein product: CASSLLPSNQPQHF.

The chain employs TRBV27 and TRBJ2-7; D remains unclear. The CDR3 runs to 15 residues. V was shortened by 2 bases and J by 2 bases, with 13 bases between the two germline ends. Per the germline V gene, CDR1 is MNHEY and CDR2 is SMNVEV (reference sequence). In DNA form, the CDR3 reads TGTGCCAGCAGTTTAAAGGCAGGCCTTCCCTACGAGCAGTACTTC. Translating it yields CASSLKAGLPYEQYF.

This clone has only one observation. The rearrangement joins TRBV5-6 to TRBJ2-3; D possibly matches TRBD1 or TRBD2 (7 bases each). The CDR3 spans 15 residues. From germline, CDR1 is SGHDT and CDR2 YYEEEE. V was cut by 2 bases and J by 3 bases, with 13 bases left in between. The DNA of the CDR3 is TGTGCCAGCAGCTTATACAGGGGAGGGACAGATACGCAGTATTTT. Its protein product is CASSLYRGGTDTQYF.

The chain uses TRBV28 and TRBJ2-5; 10 bases fit TRBD2. The DNA end is a closer match to TRBJ2-7, so the J assignment may be wrong. The CDR3 runs 15 residues. CDR1 and CDR2 from the germline V gene are MDHEN and SYDVKM. The CDR3 is CASSLASGSIYEQYF. DNA of the CDR3: TGTGCCAGCAGTTTAGCTAGCGGGAGTATCTACGAGCAGTACTTC.

The chain uses TRBV9 and TRBJ2-2, with a tentative D call TRBD2 (5 bases). Trimming left V 3 bases short and J 4 bases short, with 7 bases between. Germline V gives CDR1 SGDLS, CDR2 YYNGEE. CDR3 size: 13 residues. The CDR3 here is CASSGSVTGELFF. The DNA of the CDR3 is TGTGCCAGCAGCGGTAGCGTCACCGGGGAGCTGTTTTTT. The full variable domain, completed using reference TRBV9 and TRBJ2-2, is DSGVTQTPKHLITATGQRVTLRCSPRSGDLSVYWYQQSLDQGLQFLIQYYNGEERAKGNILERFSAQQFPDLHSELNLSSLELGDSALYFCASSGSVTGELFFGEGSRLTVL.

V usage is TRBV5-6 and J usage is TRBJ2-1, with a possible D match to TRBD2 (5 bases). Germline V gene lookup returns CDR1 SGHDT and CDR2 YYEEEE. CDR3 size: 12 residues. The V end lost 4 bases, the J end lost 7 bases, and 9 bases lay between the germline ends. Here the CDR3 reads CASSLRVNEQFF. CDR3 nucleotide sequence: TGTGCCAGCAGCCTGAGGGTGAATGAGCAGTTCTTC.

CDR3 nucleotide sequence: TGTGCCAGCAGCTTGGAAATCGGGATGAACTACGAGCAGTACTTC. Translating gives CASSLEIGMNYEQYF. The gene calls are TRBV5-4 and TRBJ2-7; D possibly corresponds to TRBD2 (5 bases). Trimming removed 0 bases at V and 3 bases at J, with 13 bases between. This CDR3 region has 15 residues. Germline values: CDR1 SGHNT, CDR2 YYREEE (reference sequence).

CDR3 residues: CASSVVGAGQRRNTIYF. The CDR3 DNA follows: TGTGCCAGCAGCGTCGTTGGGGCGGGACAGAGGAGAAACACCATATATTTT. This chain joins TRBV5-6 and TRBJ1-3, with 7 bases fitting TRBD1. Germline lookup yields CDR1 SGHDT and CDR2 YYEEEE. Unmatched junction bases numbered 15, after V lost 4 bases and J lost 5 bases. The length of the CDR3 is 17 residues.

The chain carries TRBV7-9 and TRBJ1-5; tentative D call: TRBD1 (6 bases). The CDR3 extends over 15 amino acids. Trimming shortened V by 6 bases and J by 0 bases, and 12 bases separated the two germline ends. Per the germline V gene, CDR1 is SEHNR and CDR2 is FQNEAQ (reference sequence). The CDR3 DNA is TGTGCCAGCAGTCCCGGGGGGCTTAGCAATCAGCCCCAGCATTTT. Protein product: CASSPGGLSNQPQHF.

The chain employs TRBV4-1 and TRBJ2-7; D assignment may be TRBD1 or TRBD2 (6 bases each). This CDR3 spans 14 amino acids. CDR1 and CDR2 (germline): MGHRA, YSYEKL. Trimming took off 4 bases at V and 7 bases at J, with 17 bases between the two ends. The CDR3 bases are TGCGCCAGCAGCCTCCCCGACAGGACTAAAGAGCAGTACTTC. As protein: CASSLPDRTKEQYF.

This clone was recorded only once. This chain links TRBV28 with TRBJ1-5; 10 nucleotides line up with TRBD1. Trimming took 6 bases from V and 2 from J; bases not matched to a gene: 7. Germline CDR1 and CDR2: MDHEN and SYDVKM. The CDR3 sequence is 16 residues long. The CDR3 sequence: CASSSGQGQGNQPQHF. The CDR3 DNA reads as TGTGCCAGCAGCTCGGGACAGGGGCAGGGCAATCAGCCCCAGCATTTT.

The rearrangement uses TRBV27 and TRBJ2-7; 11 bases map to TRBD2. V lost 2 bases and J lost 1; bases outside the gene matches: 1. The CDR3 contains 15 residues. Germline CDR1 is MNHEY and CDR2 is SMNVEV (reference sequence). For the CDR3, the DNA is TGTGCCAGCAGTTTAAGACTAGCGGGGTCCTACGAGCAGTACTTC. It codes for CASSLRLAGSYEQYF.

This clone was detected a few times. This chain links TRBV5-6 with TRBJ2-2; D unclear. The CDR3 has 14 amino acids. From germline, CDR1 is SGHDT and CDR2 YYEEEE. Trimming removed 2 bases from V and 5 bases from J, with 10 bases in between. This CDR3 reads CASSFLGETGELFF. CDR3 nucleotide sequence: TGTGCCAGCAGCTTCCTAGGTGAGACCGGGGAGCTGTTTTTT.

Details on this clone: Other DNA sequences in this specimen translate into the identical CDR3. The gene calls are TRBV5-1 and TRBJ2-5, with D unresolved. Deletions cut 2 bases from V and 5 bases from J, with 10 bases between. The CDR3 spans 13 residues. CDR1 SGHRS and CDR2 YFSETQ come from the germline V gene. CDR3 nucleotide sequence: TGCGCCAGCAGCTTATTCGCGAGGGAGACCCAGTACTTC. Translating it yields CASSLFARETQYF.

Sample share makes this clone large (0.1 to 1%). This chain joins TRBV7-8 and TRBJ2-5; TRBD2 matches 10 bases. The ends lost 1 base at V and 2 bases at J; junction bases unmatched: 7. The CDR3 covers 17 residues. Looked up from germline, CDR1 is SGHVS and CDR2 is FQNEAQ. Written as DNA, the CDR3 is TGTGCCAGCAGCTTAGGGGGACTAGCGTTAATTCAAGAGACCCAGTACTTC. Translating gives CASSLGGLALIQETQYF.

The chain joins TRBV28 to TRBJ2-3; D gene unclear. Trimming cost V 9 bases and J 2 bases, with 12 bases left between them. Germline V CDR1 and CDR2: MDHEN, SYDVKM. This CDR3 region has 13 residues. The CDR3 region has the DNA TGTGCCAGTAATAGACACCACACAGATACGCAGTATTTT. It codes for CASNRHHTDTQYF. The whole variable domain, remainder taken from reference TRBV28 and TRBJ2-3, is DVKVTQSSRYLVKRTGEKVFLECVQDMDHENMFWYRQDPGLGLRLIYFSYDVKMKEKGDIPEGYSVSREKKERFSLILESASTNQTSMYLCASNRHHTDTQYFGPGTRLTVL.

This clone came up once. V and J are TRBV15 and TRBJ2-5; D is possibly TRBD2 (7 bases). Germline loops: CDR1 LNHNV, CDR2 YYDKDF (reference sequence). CDR3 length: 15 amino acids. V shed 0 bases and J shed 6 bases, with 14 bases lying between them. The CDR3 bases are TGTGCCACCAGCAGAGATTGGGGGGGGCCGCAGACCCAGTACTTC. Amino acids: CATSRDWGGPQTQYF.

This chain joins TRBV2 and TRBJ1-2, with TRBD1 as a possible D gene (6 bases). Trimming took 2 bases from V and 4 from J, leaving 14 bases between them. Germline V gives CDR1 SNHLY, CDR2 FYNNEI. CDR3 size: 15 residues. In DNA, the CDR3 is TGTGCCAGCAGTGAAAGGGTACAGGGATCCTATGGCTACACCTTC. The encoded protein is CASSERVQGSYGYTF.

The V and J genes are TRBV13 and TRBJ2-3; D not resolved. The germline V gene has CDR1 PRHDT and CDR2 FYEKMQ (reference sequence). There are 15 residues in the CDR3. V was clipped by 0 bases and J by 3 bases, with 10 bases between them. This CDR3 is CASSLGRLGTDTQYF. In DNA form, the CDR3 reads TGTGCCAGCAGCTTAGGCCGGTTGGGGACAGATACGCAGTATTTT.

The rearrangement uses TRBV6-5 and TRBJ2-5; D remains unclear. In germline, CDR1 is MNHEY, CDR2 SVGAGI. The V end lost 4 bases, the J end lost 1 base, and 10 bases lay between the germline ends. The CDR3 loop spans 14 amino acids. CDR3 region: CASSSTDLQETQYF. The DNA for the CDR3 is TGTGCCAGCAGTTCTACAGACCTCCAAGAGACCCAGTACTTC.

V is TRBV5-1 and J is TRBJ2-2; perhaps TRBD2 as D (6 bases). There are 15 residues in the CDR3. V shed 4 bases and J shed 6 bases, with 16 bases lying between them. Germline CDR1 and CDR2: SGHRS and YFSETQ. The CDR3 reads CASSQDGSVAGELFF. The DNA for the CDR3 is TGCGCCAGCAGCCAGGACGGGAGTGTGGCCGGGGAGCTGTTTTTT.

The chain employs TRBV28 and TRBJ2-7, with a tentative D call TRBD1 (6 bases). The CDR3 has 12 residues. The germline V gene encodes CDR1 MDHEN and CDR2 SYDVKM. Trimming left V 7 bases short and J 5 bases short, with 12 bases between. CDR3 sequence reads: CASTYRDNEQYF. CDR3 DNA: TGTGCCAGCACTTACAGGGACAACGAGCAGTACTTC.